This TCR beta chain appears in the sequencing data of a study of regulatory T cells in long-lasting Graves disease. The CDR3 extends over 16 amino acids. CDR1 and CDR2 from the germline V gene are GTSNPN and SVGIG (reference sequence). Trimming shortened V by 0 bases and J by 5 bases, and 19 bases separated the two germline ends. This clonotype has a count of ten or more. Its specificity is not known. Study-level results: Persistent Graves' patients had lower TCR diversity than newly diagnosed ones. Persistent patients shared some 2,900 public clonotypes among themselves. Newly diagnosed patients shared fewer, at roughly 900.

Regarding time point: newly diagnosed GD, antithyroid drugs for less than 3 months. PBMCs provided the RNA from which the TCR library was made. HTBI primers from iRepertoire and Arm-PCR of CDR3 regions yielded the TCR beta libraries. As originally analysed: The identification of 62 TRBV and some 13 TRBJ segments was made across samples. TCRdb re-derived calls from the multiplex PCR reads in MiXCR, one entry per CDR3 protein. These V and J calls originate from TCRdb's pipeline instead of the authors' own analysis. The table shows just over 600,000 distinct CDR3 sequences, with about 15% occurring only once. Another study also made use of these data, one on T cells in Graves' hyperthyroidism and ophthalmopathy. From that report: In simple terms, a model built on 13 V-J features told ophthalmopathy apart from stable hyperthyroidism.

The chain uses TRBV30 and TRBJ2-5; D gene uncertain. The sample was peripheral blood mononuclear cells (PBMCs), taken at new diagnosis, from a patient treated with antithyroid drugs. This clonotype was obtained from a woman aged 30 to 39 with Graves disease. For the CDR3, the DNA is TGTGCCTGGAGTGTCCCTGGGGTGCGAAAGTGGGAGACCCAGTACTTC. It is translated as CAWSVPGVRKWETQYF.